The 9 T cell receptor beta chains in this list originate from one sample, sequenced in a study of OX40 agonist ivuxolimab in advanced cancers. Libraries were prepared by immunoSEQ multiplex PCR; TCRdb keeps only in-frame clonotypes and omits some of them. The sample has 70,000 to 95,000 clones; 90% are singletons. The material was CD4+ or CD8+ T cells sorted from blood, obtained in a trial of the OX40 agonist ivuxolimab. The receptors derive from an adult with an advanced solid tumor such as melanoma, head and neck, liver or kidney cancer.

This chain uses TRBV19 with TRBJ2-1; possibly TRBD1 or TRBD2 for D (5 bases each). The CDR3 covers 16 residues. The V end was cut by 0 bases, the J end by 8 bases, with 17 bases between. Germline V CDR1 and CDR2: LNHDA, SQIVND (reference sequence). This CDR3 is CASSIDMGVRSYEQFF. CDR3 in DNA: TGTGCCAGTAGTATAGATATGGGGGTTCGTTCGTATGAGCAGTTCTTC. The full variable domain, rest sourced from reference TRBV19 and TRBJ2-1, is DGGITQSPKYLFRKEGQNVTLSCEQNLNHDAMYWYRQDPGQGLRLIYYSQIVNDFQKGDIAEGYSVSREKKESFPLTVTSAQKNPTAFYLCASSIDMGVRSYEQFFGPGTRLTVL.

The chain has TRBV4-3 and TRBJ2-1; 9 bases agree with TRBD2. After removal of 0 bases from V and 4 bases from J, the junction contained 13 bases not matched to a gene. This CDR3 contains 19 residues. CDR1 and CDR2 from the germline V gene are LGHNA and YSLEER. As DNA, the CDR3 is TGCGCCAGCAGCCAAGATTGGGCAATAGCGGGAGCCAGGTACAATGAGCAGTTCTTC. Translation: CASSQDWAIAGARYNEQFF.

The sample holds one count of this clone. The chain's CDR3 is CASSAAGNEQYF. DNA of the CDR3: TGTGCCAGCAGTGCTGCAGGGAACGAGCAGTACTTC. This chain uses TRBV28 with TRBJ2-7; perhaps TRBD1 as D (5 bases). V was trimmed by 5 bases and J by 5 bases, leaving 10 bases between them. The germline gives CDR1 MDHEN, CDR2 SYDVKM. The CDR3 totals 12 residues.

The rearrangement joins TRBV6-1 to TRBJ2-2, with unresolved D. This CDR3 spans 12 amino acids. The germline V and J ends were trimmed by 10 bases and 1 base, with 7 bases remaining between them. Germline CDR1 is MNHNS and CDR2 is SASEGT. The CDR3 spells CATDRNTGELFF. The CDR3 DNA follows: TGTGCCACGGACCGGAACACCGGGGAGCTGTTTTTT.

The chain carries TRBV9 and TRBJ2-5, with no clear D. Germline V gene lookup returns CDR1 SGDLS and CDR2 YYNGEE. V was shortened by 0 bases and J by 0 bases, with 12 bases between the two germline ends. The CDR3 consists of 16 residues. For the CDR3, the DNA is TGTGCCAGCAGCGTAGGGGCTCAGCAGTACCAAGAGACCCAGTACTTC. As protein: CASSVGAQQYQETQYF.

This sequence joins TRBV2 and TRBJ2-3, with 7 bases lining up with TRBD2. The CDR3 has 15 amino acids. J lost 5 bases, V lost 3 bases, and 8 bases had no gene match. Germline CDR1 SNHLY, CDR2 FYNNEI. CDR3 sequence reads: CASSDGGSSGDTQYF. CDR3 DNA sequence: TGTGCCAGCAGTGATGGCGGGAGTAGTGGAGATACGCAGTATTTT. Supplemented by reference TRBV2 and TRBJ2-3, the full variable domain reads EPEVTQTPSHQVTQMGQEVILRCVPISNHLYFYWYRQILGQKVEFLVSFYNNEISEKSEIFDDQFSVERPDGSNFTLKIRSTKLEDSAMYFCASSDGGSSGDTQYFGPGTRLTVL.

The V gene is TRBV7-8, the J gene TRBJ1-5; perhaps TRBD1 as D (6 bases). This CDR3 has 17 amino acids. Looked up from germline, CDR1 is SGHVS and CDR2 is FQNEAQ. Trimming pared 5 bases from V and 3 bases from J, leaving 20 bases between. This CDR3 reads CASSPRLRGGLNQPQHF. In nucleotides, the CDR3 is TGTGCCAGCAGCCCAAGACTCCGAGGGGGTCTCAATCAGCCCCAGCATTTT.

CDR3: CSVFGRAYNEQFF. CDR3 bases: TGCAGCGTGTTCGGGAGGGCCTACAATGAGCAGTTCTTC. J is TRBJ2-1 and V is TRBV29-1; 8 positions agree with TRBD2. The CDR3 runs 13 residues. Losses at the gene ends were 6 bases for V and 2 bases for J; bases not matched to a gene: 3. CDR1 and CDR2 (germline): SQVTM, ANQGSEA.

The chain couples TRBV19 to TRBJ2-3; a possible D gene is TRBD1 (5 bases). From germline, CDR1 is LNHDA and CDR2 SQIVND (reference sequence). Trimming pared 6 bases from V and 6 bases from J, leaving 16 bases between. This CDR3 is built from 14 residues. The CDR3 DNA sequence: TGTGCCAGTAGCGACAAGGGGTGGTGGGATACGCAGTATTTT. This encodes CASSDKGWWDTQYF.